What follows are 28 T cell receptor beta chains derived from one specimen sequenced in a study of T cells in Graves' hyperthyroidism and ophthalmopathy. Researchers took RNA transcripts and amplified the TCR beta CDR3 regions from them. Researchers ran a first-round RT-PCR on the TCR CDR3 using the HTBI primer set. TCRdb itself ran the multiplex PCR reads through MiXCR, one entry per CDR3 protein. This sample has hundreds of thousands of distinct CDR3 sequences, with 11% to 15% found just once. The sample was blood. These TCRs come from a woman aged 40 to 49 with Graves' hyperthyroidism.

At least ten counts were recorded for this clonotype. The rearrangement joins TRBV12-3 or TRBV12-4 to TRBJ1-3; TRBD1 agrees at 12 bases. V lost 2 bases to trimming and J lost 4 bases; unmatched junction nucleotides: 3. The CDR3 covers 16 residues. The CDR3 here is CASSLRGQGAGNTIYF. The DNA of the CDR3 is TGTGCCAGCAGTTTAAGGGGACAGGGGGCAGGAAACACCATATATTTT.

The rearrangement links TRBV14 to TRBJ2-1, with TRBD2 matching 11 bases. The CDR3 spans 15 residues. CDR1 SGHDN and CDR2 FVKESK come from the germline V gene. Unmatched junction bases numbered 5, after V lost 6 bases and J lost 4 bases. Here the CDR3 reads CASRNTSGSYNEQFF. DNA for the CDR3: TGTGCCAGCAGAAATACTAGCGGGAGTTACAATGAGCAGTTCTTC.

At least ten counts were recorded for this clonotype. The V gene is TRBV29-1, the J gene TRBJ2-1; D is uncertain. This CDR3 contains 9 residues. Per the germline V gene, CDR1 is SQVTM and CDR2 is ANQGSEA. Trimming removed 3 bases from V and 8 bases from J, with 2 bases in between. CDR3: CSVDDEQFF. CDR3 in DNA: TGCAGCGTTGACGATGAGCAGTTCTTC.

This clonotype appeared a few times. V is TRBV20-1 and J is TRBJ2-1, with TRBD2 identical over 10 bases. This CDR3 region has 14 residues. V lost 6 bases and J lost 9; bases outside the gene matches: 11. Germline V gene data show CDR1 as DFQATT and CDR2 as SNEGSKA (reference sequence). Written as DNA, the CDR3 is TGCAGTGCCCCCATAGGGACTAGCGCAAGTGAGCAGTTCTTC. It codes for CSAPIGTSASEQFF.

This clonotype was counted a few times. The chain is built from TRBV20-1 and TRBJ2-1; D is undetermined. The germline V gene encodes CDR1 DFQATT and CDR2 SNEGSKA (reference sequence). Deletions cut 0 bases from V and 10 bases from J, with 4 bases between. The length of the CDR3 is 10 residues. Here the CDR3 DNA reads TGCAGTGCTAGAGAGGACGAGCAGTTCTTC. It codes for CSAREDEQFF.

This clonotype appeared many times. The rearrangement links TRBV28 to TRBJ1-2; possible D gene TRBD1, 5 bases. From germline, CDR1 is MDHEN and CDR2 SYDVKM. The CDR3 spans 16 residues. The ends were cut back, 6 bases at V and 5 bases at J, with 22 bases in the middle. The DNA for the CDR3 is TGTGCCAGCAGGAAATATGGGGCGCCCGACTTTTATGGCTACACCTTC. This gives the protein CASRKYGAPDFYGYTF.

In the case of this clonotype: At one end, the junction sequence differs from germline, possibly due to a read error. The rearrangement uses TRBV4-1 and TRBJ2-5, with D perhaps given as TRBD1 or TRBD2 (5 bases each). Germline CDR1 MGHRA, CDR2 YSYEKL. The length of the CDR3 is 14 residues. In DNA form, the CDR3 reads TGCGCCAACAGCCAACTAGGGGCCTCAGAGACCCAGTACTTC. Protein product: CANSQLGASETQYF.

J is TRBJ1-5 and V is TRBV19, with 9 bases fitting TRBD1. The J segment lost 2 bases and the V segment lost 1 base, leaving 6 bases of the junction unmatched. Germline CDR1 LNHDA, CDR2 SQIVND (reference sequence). The length of the CDR3 is 17 residues. The CDR3 spells CASSIAAGQGRNQPQHF. In nucleotides, the CDR3 is TGTGCCAGTAGTATAGCCGCGGGACAGGGACGCAATCAGCCCCAGCATTTT.

Turning to this clonotype: This clone may be a read error of a much larger clone one base away. This sequence joins TRBV7-9 and TRBJ2-7; D gene uncertain. The closer fit of TRBJ2-1 to the DNA end suggests the J call may be wrong. The germline CDR1 and CDR2 sequences are SEHNR and FQNEAQ (reference sequence). The CDR3 is 13 amino acids. CDR3 nucleotides: TGTGCCAGCAGCTTGCCAGGAGCCTACGAGCAGTTCTTC. The encoded protein is CASSLPGAYEQFF.

This clonotype was seen a handful of times. The chain employs TRBV6-1 and TRBJ1-2; D is unclear. The V end was cut by 7 bases, the J end by 0 bases, with 9 bases between. The germline gives CDR1 MNHNS, CDR2 SASEGT. There are 13 residues in the CDR3. The CDR3 bases are TGTGCCAGCATATCTCAGACTAACTATGGCTACACCTTC. Protein sequence: CASISQTNYGYTF.

The V call is TRBV7-2, the J call TRBJ1-2; D might be TRBD1 (6 bases). The V gene lost 5 bases and the J gene lost 4 bases, with 11 bases spanning the gap. The CDR3 is made up of 13 amino acids. In germline, CDR1 is SGHTA, CDR2 FQGNSA. The CDR3 region has the DNA TGTGCCAGCAGCGCTACAGGGACCTATGGCTACACCTTC. Protein sequence: CASSATGTYGYTF.

The chain couples TRBV7-8 to TRBJ2-6, with D maybe TRBD2 (7 bases). The CDR3 loop spans 15 amino acids. Germline CDR1 and CDR2: SGHVS and FQNEAQ. Trimming took 5 bases from V and 3 from J, leaving 11 bases between them. The CDR3 reads CASSLGGDGANVLTF. CDR3 DNA sequence: TGTGCCAGCAGCCTAGGGGGGGATGGGGCCAACGTCCTGACTTTC.

This clonotype showed up just a few times. The chain has TRBV20-1 and TRBJ2-1; 9 bases align to TRBD1. The V gene end was trimmed by 5 bases and the J gene end by 6 bases; junction bases not matched to a gene: 17. Germline assignment: CDR1 DFQATT and CDR2 SNEGSKA (reference sequence). The length of the CDR3 is 17 residues. The CDR3 DNA reads as TGCAGTGCTTACTCTGCCACAGGGGGCTCCTACCCCAATGAGCAGTTCTTC. Translated: CSAYSATGGSYPNEQFF.

The chain joins TRBV27 to TRBJ2-7, with D perhaps TRBD2 (6 bases). CDR3 size: 15 residues. Trimming removed 5 bases from V and 5 bases from J, with 19 bases in between. Germline-derived CDR1 and CDR2 are MNHEY and SMNVEV (reference sequence). As DNA, the CDR3 is TGTGCCAGCAGTCCCCTTGGAGCGGGCATCGACGAGCAGTACTTC. This encodes CASSPLGAGIDEQYF.

This clonotype appeared many times. The V gene is TRBV20-1, the J gene TRBJ1-2; 9 bases agree with TRBD1. Trimming took 3 bases from V and 0 from J; bases not matched to a gene: 8. Germline V gives CDR1 DFQATT, CDR2 SNEGSKA (reference sequence). The CDR3 runs 16 residues. The DNA for the CDR3 is TGCAGTGCTAGCACGGGACAGGGTCTAACTAACTATGGCTACACCTTC. It translates to CSASTGQGLTNYGYTF.

The chain combines TRBV5-4 with TRBJ1-1, with TRBD1 identical over 7 bases. The CDR3 is 15 amino acids. The J segment lost 1 base and the V segment lost 4 bases, leaving 7 bases of the junction unmatched. Germline V gene sequence: CDR1 SGHNT, CDR2 YYREEE (reference sequence). This CDR3 is CASSVSSGGNTEAFF. CDR3 bases: TGTGCCAGCAGCGTTTCATCAGGGGGGAACACTGAAGCTTTCTTT.

Details on this clonotype: This may stem from a read error, because a much larger clone lies one nucleotide away. V gene TRBV28 combines with J gene TRBJ1-1; D unresolved. From germline, CDR1 is MDHEN and CDR2 SYDVKM. The CDR3 loop spans 15 amino acids. V lost 5 bases to trimming and J lost 6 bases, with 19 bases between them. The CDR3 protein is CASSAWIGRSAEAFF. Written as DNA, the CDR3 is TGTGCCAGCAGTGCCTGGATCGGGAGGAGCGCTGAAGCTTTCTTT.

The table lists this clonotype with a few counts. The chain is built from TRBV9 and TRBJ2-1, with 8 bases lining up with TRBD1. Losses at the gene ends were 4 bases for V and 6 bases for J; bases not matched to a gene: 3. Germline values: CDR1 SGDLS, CDR2 YYNGEE. The CDR3 totals 13 residues. CDR3 in amino acids: CASSFTGGNEQFF. CDR3 coding DNA: TGTGCCAGCAGCTTTACAGGGGGCAATGAGCAGTTCTTC.

Many counts were recorded for this clonotype. The chain employs TRBV10-1 and TRBJ2-1, with D perhaps TRBD2 (5 bases). This CDR3 has 16 amino acids. The ends were cut back, 3 bases at V and 6 bases at J, with 18 bases in the middle. Germline-derived CDR1 and CDR2 are WNHNN and SYGVQD (reference sequence). CDR3: CASSETSLFRINEQFF. CDR3 in DNA: TGCGCCAGCAGTGAAACTAGTTTATTTAGGATCAATGAGCAGTTCTTC.

This clonotype was counted many times. For the CDR3, the DNA is TGTGCCAGCAGCTTCCTCGGACTCACAGATACGCAGTATTTT. It encodes CASSFLGLTDTQYF. The V call is TRBV7-2, the J call TRBJ2-3; D perhaps matches TRBD2 (5 bases). The CDR3 contains 14 residues. Germline assignment: CDR1 SGHTA and CDR2 FQGNSA. Deletions cut 3 bases from V and 2 bases from J, with 9 bases between.

Comment on this clonotype: Compared with germline, one end of the junction differs, possibly owing to a read error. The chain has TRBV28 and TRBJ2-5, with a tentative D call TRBD1 (5 bases). The germline CDR1 and CDR2 sequences are MDHEN and SYDVKM. CDR3 length: 8 residues. In nucleotides, the CDR3 is TGTGCCAGGACAGTTCCGGACTTC. This gives the protein CARTVPDF.

J is TRBJ1-1 and V is TRBV19, with TRBD1 matching 9 bases. Looked up from germline, CDR1 is LNHDA and CDR2 is SQIVND (reference sequence). There are 15 residues in the CDR3. V shed 5 bases and J 2 bases; nucleotides not matched to a gene: 6. The CDR3 sequence is CASSPQDRGNTEAFF. In DNA form, the CDR3 reads TGTGCCAGTAGTCCCCAGGACAGGGGTAACACTGAAGCTTTCTTT.

The chain joins TRBV5-6 to TRBJ1-4; perhaps TRBD1 as D (5 bases). Trimming stripped 1 base from V and 6 bases from J, with 10 bases between. Germline-derived CDR1 and CDR2 are SGHDT and YYEEEE. CDR3 length: 14 residues. This CDR3 is CASSLSRDDEKLFF. CDR3 nucleotide sequence: TGTGCCAGCAGCTTGTCCAGGGATGATGAAAAACTGTTTTTT.

DNA of the CDR3: TGCGCCAGCAGCCTTAGCGGGAGGGCCGACACCGGGGAGCTGTTTTTT. This translates into CASSLSGRADTGELFF. V usage is TRBV5-1 and J usage is TRBJ2-2, with 11 bases that match TRBD2. V gave up 4 bases and J gave up 3 bases; unmatched junction bases: 5. The germline V gene encodes CDR1 SGHRS and CDR2 YFSETQ. CDR3 length: 16 amino acids. Filled out from reference TRBV5-1 and TRBJ2-2, the complete variable domain reads KAGVTQTPRYLIKTRGQQVTLSCSPISGHRSVSWYQQTPGQGLQFLFEYFSETQRNKGNFPGRFSGRQFSNSRSEMNVSTLELGDSALYLCASSLSGRADTGELFFGEGSRLTVL.

The V call is TRBV30, the J call TRBJ1-2; D is perhaps TRBD1 (5 bases). V lost 0 bases and J 5 bases, leaving 10 bases between the germline ends. Germline lookup yields CDR1 GTSNPN and CDR2 SVGIG (reference sequence). This CDR3 spans 13 amino acids. For the CDR3, the DNA is TGTGCCTGGAGTGTACAGGACACATATGGCTACACCTTC. Its protein product is CAWSVQDTYGYTF. Full variable domain (rest looked up from reference TRBV30 and TRBJ1-2): SQTIHQWPATLVQPVGSPLSLECTVEGTSNPNLYWYRQAAGRGLQLLFYSVGIGQISSEVPQNLSASRPQDRQFILSSKKLLLSDSGFYLCAWSVQDTYGYTFGSGTRLTVV.

At least ten counts were recorded for this clonotype. The V and J genes are TRBV20-1 and TRBJ2-1, with 14 nucleotides matching TRBD2. The germline gives CDR1 DFQATT, CDR2 SNEGSKA (reference sequence). V lost 3 bases, J lost 6 bases, and 1 base stayed unmatched. This CDR3 has 14 amino acids. The CDR3 region is CSARGLAGVNEQFF. DNA of the CDR3: TGCAGTGCTAGGGGACTAGCGGGAGTCAATGAGCAGTTCTTC.

Only a few counts were recorded for this clonotype. V and J are TRBV28 and TRBJ2-5; D call uncertain. This CDR3 has 12 residues. Germline values: CDR1 MDHEN, CDR2 SYDVKM. The ends were cut back, 5 bases at V and 5 bases at J, with 9 bases in the middle. CDR3 in DNA: TGTGCCAGCAGTCGACTGTCGGAGACCCAGTACTTC. Amino acids: CASSRLSETQYF.

This clonotype has ten or more counts. The chain is built from TRBV7-9 and TRBJ2-1; 8 bases agree with TRBD2. The CDR3 spans 17 residues. The germline gives CDR1 SEHNR, CDR2 FQNEAQ (reference sequence). V shed 5 bases, J shed 4 bases, and the junction held 13 bases outside the gene matches. Written as DNA, the CDR3 is TGTGCCAGCAGCCCATCCACGACTTCTAGCGGGTACAATGAGCAGTTCTTC. Encoded protein: CASSPSTTSSGYNEQFF.